This T cell receptor (beta chain) derives from a study of graft-versus-host responses after intestinal transplantation. The overall study: Once they had received anti-thymocyte globulin induction, all recipients took tacrolimus and steroids for around 3 years. Findings of the study overall: GvH clones occurred in recipient marrow; some first appeared in ileum or blood.

Sequencing used immunoSEQ multiplex PCR; TCRdb keeps in-frame clones, though not all of them. The data show just under 85,000 clones, with approximately 89% seen just once and about 8% held by the top ten. V lost 0 bases and J 3 bases, leaving 12 bases between the germline ends. The CDR3 contains 15 residues. Germline V gene sequence: CDR1 LGHNA, CDR2 YNFKEQ. Of note for this clone: Its antigen remains unidentified.

The J gene is TRBJ2-7, the V gene TRBV4-2; D is perhaps TRBD1 or TRBD2 (6 bases each). Sequencing used unstimulated CD8+ T cells sorted from spleen or lymph node cells, obtained before transplant. The receptor was derived from a human donor who was the organ donor for an intestinal transplant. The CDR3 DNA reads TGTGCCAGCAGCCAAGATCAACAGGGAGGCTACGAGCAGTACTTC. This codes for CASSQDQQGGYEQYF.